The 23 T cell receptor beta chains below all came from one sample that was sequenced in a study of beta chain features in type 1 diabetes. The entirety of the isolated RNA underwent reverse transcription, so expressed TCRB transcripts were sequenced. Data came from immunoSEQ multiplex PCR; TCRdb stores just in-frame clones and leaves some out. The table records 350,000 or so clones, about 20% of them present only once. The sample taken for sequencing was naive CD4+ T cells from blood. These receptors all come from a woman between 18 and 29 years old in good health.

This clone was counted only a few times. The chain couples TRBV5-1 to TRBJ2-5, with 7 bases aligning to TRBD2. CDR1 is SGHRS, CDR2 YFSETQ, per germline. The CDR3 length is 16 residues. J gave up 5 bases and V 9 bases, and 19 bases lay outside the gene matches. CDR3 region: CATPGGLAAPRETQYF. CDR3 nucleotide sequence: TGCGCCACCCCTGGTGGGCTAGCGGCCCCGAGGGAGACCCAGTACTTC.

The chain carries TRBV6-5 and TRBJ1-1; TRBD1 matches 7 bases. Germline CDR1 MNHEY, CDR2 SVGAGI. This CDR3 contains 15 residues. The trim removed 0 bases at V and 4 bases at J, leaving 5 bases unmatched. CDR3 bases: TGTGCCAGCAGTTACTCAAGGGGGCAGAGCACTGAAGCTTTCTTT. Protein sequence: CASSYSRGQSTEAFF.

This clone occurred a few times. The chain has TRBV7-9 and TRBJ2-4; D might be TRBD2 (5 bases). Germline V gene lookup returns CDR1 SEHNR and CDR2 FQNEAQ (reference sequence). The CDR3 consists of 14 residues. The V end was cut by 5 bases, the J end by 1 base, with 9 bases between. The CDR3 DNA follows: TGTGCCAGCAGCGACACGGGGGCCAAAAACATTCAGTACTTC. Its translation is CASSDTGAKNIQYF. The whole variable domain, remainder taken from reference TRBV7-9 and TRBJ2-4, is DTGVSQNPRHKITKRGQNVTFRCDPISEHNRLYWYRQTLGQGPEFLTYFQNEAQLEKSRLLSDRFSAERPKGSFSTLEIQRTEQGDSAMYLCASSDTGAKNIQYFGAGTRLSVL.

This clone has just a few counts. CDR3: CASSGQAGHEQFF. The CDR3 DNA follows: TGTGCCAGCAGTGGACAAGCGGGACATGAGCAGTTCTTC. V usage is TRBV28 and J usage is TRBJ2-1; 7 bases map to TRBD2. CDR3 length: 13 amino acids. V dropped 5 bases and J dropped 8; count of bases not matched to a gene: 6. The germline gives CDR1 MDHEN, CDR2 SYDVKM.

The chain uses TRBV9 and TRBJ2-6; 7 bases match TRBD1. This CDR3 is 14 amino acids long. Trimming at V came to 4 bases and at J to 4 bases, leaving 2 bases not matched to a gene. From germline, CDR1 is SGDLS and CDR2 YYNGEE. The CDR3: CASSKGQGANVLTF. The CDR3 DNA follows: TGTGCCAGCAGCAAGGGACAGGGGGCCAACGTCCTGACTTTC.

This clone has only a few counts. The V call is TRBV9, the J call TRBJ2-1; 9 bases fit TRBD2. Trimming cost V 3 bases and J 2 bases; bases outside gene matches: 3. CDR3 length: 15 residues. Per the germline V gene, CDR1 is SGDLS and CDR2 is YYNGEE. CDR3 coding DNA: TGTGCCAGCAGCGGTAGCGGGGGCCCCTACAATGAGCAGTTCTTC. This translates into CASSGSGGPYNEQFF.

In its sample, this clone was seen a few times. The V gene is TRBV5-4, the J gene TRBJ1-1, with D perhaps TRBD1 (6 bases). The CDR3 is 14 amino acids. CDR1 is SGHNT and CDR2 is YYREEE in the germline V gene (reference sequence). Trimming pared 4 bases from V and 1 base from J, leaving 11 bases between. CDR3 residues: CASSLGTRNTEAFF. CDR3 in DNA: TGTGCCAGCAGCCTTGGGACAAGGAACACTGAAGCTTTCTTT.

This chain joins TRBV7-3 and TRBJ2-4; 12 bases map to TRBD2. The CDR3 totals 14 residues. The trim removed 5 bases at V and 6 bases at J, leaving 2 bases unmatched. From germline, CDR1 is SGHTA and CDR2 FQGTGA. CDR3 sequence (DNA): TGTGCCAGCAGCCTGGGACTAGCGGGAAACATTCAGTACTTC. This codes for CASSLGLAGNIQYF.

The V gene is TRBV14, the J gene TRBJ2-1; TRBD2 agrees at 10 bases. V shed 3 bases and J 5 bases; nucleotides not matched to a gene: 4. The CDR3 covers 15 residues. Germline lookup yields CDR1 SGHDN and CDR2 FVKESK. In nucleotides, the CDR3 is TGTGCCAGCAGCCAGGCTAGCGGGAGCCACAATGAGCAGTTCTTC. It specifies CASSQASGSHNEQFF.

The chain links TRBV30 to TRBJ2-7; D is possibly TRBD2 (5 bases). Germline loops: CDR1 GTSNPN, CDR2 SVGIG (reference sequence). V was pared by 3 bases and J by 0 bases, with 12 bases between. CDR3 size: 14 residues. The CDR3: CAWRLAGASYEQYF. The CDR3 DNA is TGTGCCTGGAGGTTGGCGGGCGCCTCCTACGAGCAGTACTTC.

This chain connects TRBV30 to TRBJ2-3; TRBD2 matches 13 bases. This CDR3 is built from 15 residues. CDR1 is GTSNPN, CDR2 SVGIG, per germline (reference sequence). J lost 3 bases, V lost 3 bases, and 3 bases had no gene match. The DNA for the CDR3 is TGTGCCTGGAGACTAGCGGGAGGGGGAACAGATACGCAGTATTTT. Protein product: CAWRLAGGGTDTQYF.

The CDR3 is CAWSVTGYGYTF. In DNA, the CDR3 is TGTGCCTGGAGTGTAACAGGGTATGGCTACACCTTC. The rearrangement joins TRBV30 to TRBJ1-2, with D possibly matching TRBD1 (6 bases). CDR3 length equals 12 residues. Germline CDR1 GTSNPN, CDR2 SVGIG (reference sequence). Trimming stripped 0 bases from V and 5 bases from J, with 7 bases between.

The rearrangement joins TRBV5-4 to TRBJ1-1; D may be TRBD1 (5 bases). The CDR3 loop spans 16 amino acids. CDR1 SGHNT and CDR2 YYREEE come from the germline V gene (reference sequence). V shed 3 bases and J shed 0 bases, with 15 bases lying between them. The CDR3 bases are TGTGCCAGCAGCTCGGACAACCCACTCCTGAACACTGAAGCTTTCTTT. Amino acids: CASSSDNPLLNTEAFF.

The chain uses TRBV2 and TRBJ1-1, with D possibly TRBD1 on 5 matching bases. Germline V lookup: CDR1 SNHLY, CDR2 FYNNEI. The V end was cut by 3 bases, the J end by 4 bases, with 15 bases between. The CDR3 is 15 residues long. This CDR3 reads CASSDDGGLPTEAFF. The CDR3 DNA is TGTGCCAGCAGTGATGACGGGGGGTTGCCCACTGAAGCTTTCTTT.

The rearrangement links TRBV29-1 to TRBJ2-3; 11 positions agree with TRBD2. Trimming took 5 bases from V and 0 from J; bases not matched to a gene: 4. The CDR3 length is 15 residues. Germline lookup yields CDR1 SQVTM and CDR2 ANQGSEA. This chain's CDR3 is CSVSRTSGSTDTQYF. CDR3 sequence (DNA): TGCAGCGTTTCTCGGACTAGCGGGAGCACAGATACGCAGTATTTT.

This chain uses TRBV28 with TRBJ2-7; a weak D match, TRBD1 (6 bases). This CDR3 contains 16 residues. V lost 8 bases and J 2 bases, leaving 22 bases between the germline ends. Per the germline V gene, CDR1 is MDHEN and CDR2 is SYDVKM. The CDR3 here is CASGLPGQGSPYEQYF. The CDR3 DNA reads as TGTGCCAGCGGGCTCCCGGGGCAGGGGTCACCCTACGAGCAGTACTTC.

This CDR3 is CASSQELVFADGHEQFF. DNA of the CDR3: TGTGCCAGCAGCCAAGAGTTAGTGTTCGCAGATGGGCATGAGCAGTTCTTC. The chain links TRBV4-2 to TRBJ2-1; the D is unclear. Between the trimmed V and J ends, which lost 0 bases and 8 bases, there was a span of 20 bases. The CDR3 contains 17 residues. Germline V gene data show CDR1 as LGHNA and CDR2 as YNFKEQ.

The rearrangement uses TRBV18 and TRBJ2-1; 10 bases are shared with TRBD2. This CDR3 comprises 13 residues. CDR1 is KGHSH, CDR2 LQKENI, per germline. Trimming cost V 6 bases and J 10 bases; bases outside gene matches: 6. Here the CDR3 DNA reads TGTGCCAGCTCGCTTACTAGCGGGACAGAGCAGTTCTTC. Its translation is CASSLTSGTEQFF.

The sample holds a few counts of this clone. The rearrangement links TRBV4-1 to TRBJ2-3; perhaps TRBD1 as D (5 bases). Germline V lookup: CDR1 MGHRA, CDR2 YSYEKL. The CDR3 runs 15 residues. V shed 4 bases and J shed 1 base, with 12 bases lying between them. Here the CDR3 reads CASSPFPTGTDTQYF. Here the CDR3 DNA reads TGCGCCAGCAGCCCCTTCCCGACAGGCACAGATACGCAGTATTTT.

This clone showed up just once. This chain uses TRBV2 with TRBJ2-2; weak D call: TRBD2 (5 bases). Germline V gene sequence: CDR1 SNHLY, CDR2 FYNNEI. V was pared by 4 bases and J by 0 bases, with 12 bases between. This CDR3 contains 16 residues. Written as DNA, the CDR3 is TGTGCCAGCAGTGGGACTTCGTTCGCGAACACCGGGGAGCTGTTTTTT. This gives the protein CASSGTSFANTGELFF.

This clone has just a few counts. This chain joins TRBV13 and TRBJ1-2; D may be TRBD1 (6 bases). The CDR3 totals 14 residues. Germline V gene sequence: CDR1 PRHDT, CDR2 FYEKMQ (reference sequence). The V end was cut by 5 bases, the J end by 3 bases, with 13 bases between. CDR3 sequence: CASSPTTGDYGYTF. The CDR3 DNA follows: TGTGCCAGCAGCCCGACGACAGGCGACTATGGCTACACCTTC.

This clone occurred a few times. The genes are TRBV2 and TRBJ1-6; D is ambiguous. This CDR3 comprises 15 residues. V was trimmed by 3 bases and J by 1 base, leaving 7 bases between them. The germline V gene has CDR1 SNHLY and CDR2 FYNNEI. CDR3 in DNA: TGTGCCAGCAGTGAGGCAGTTTCCTATAATTCACCCCTCCACTTT. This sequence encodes CASSEAVSYNSPLHF.

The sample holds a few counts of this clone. CDR3 sequence reads: CASSPLAEETQYF. The CDR3 nucleotides read TGTGCCAGCTCGCCTCTAGCGGAAGAGACCCAGTACTTC. The chain employs TRBV18 and TRBJ2-5; 7 bases fit TRBD2. CDR3 length: 13 residues. V lost 6 bases, J lost 3 bases, and 4 bases stayed unmatched. Germline loops: CDR1 KGHSH, CDR2 LQKENI.